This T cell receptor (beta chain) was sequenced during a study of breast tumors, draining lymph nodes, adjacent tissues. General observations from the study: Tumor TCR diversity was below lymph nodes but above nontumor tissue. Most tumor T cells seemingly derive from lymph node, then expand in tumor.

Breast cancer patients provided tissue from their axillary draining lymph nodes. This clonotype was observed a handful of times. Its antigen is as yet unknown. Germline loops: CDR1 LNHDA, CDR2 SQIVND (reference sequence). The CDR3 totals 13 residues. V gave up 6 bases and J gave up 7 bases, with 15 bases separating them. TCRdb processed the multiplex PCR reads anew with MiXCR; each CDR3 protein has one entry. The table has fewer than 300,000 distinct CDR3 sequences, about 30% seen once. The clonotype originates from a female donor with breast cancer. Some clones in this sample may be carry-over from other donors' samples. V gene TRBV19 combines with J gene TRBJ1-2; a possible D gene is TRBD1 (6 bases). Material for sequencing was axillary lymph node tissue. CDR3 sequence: CASSRDKLAGYTF. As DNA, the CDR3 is TGTGCCAGTAGCCGGGACAAACTGGCTGGCTACACCTTC.